This T cell receptor beta chain was recovered during a study of vaccination and CD4 T cells after COVID-19. Turning to the study itself: Typically, post-vaccine samples were obtained a median approximately 72 days after dose two, within a range of 14 to 241. Researchers treated control cultures with a CEFX pool, an HIV-1 Nef pool, or no peptide.

In regard to this clonotype: Its antigen is still unknown.

Researchers used the Oncomine TCR Beta short-read assay to sequence DNA from cultured CD4+ T cells. In TCRdb, the PCR reads were re-called with MiXCR into one record per CDR3 protein. This table holds 8,500 to 10,000 distinct CDR3 sequences, 55% to 75% found once. The treatment: approximately nine-day PBMC culture with coronavirus spike peptide pools or control peptides (ViraFEST assay). Germline lookup yields CDR1 MNHNS and CDR2 SASEGT. CDR3 length: 14 amino acids. The V gene end was trimmed by 6 bases and the J gene end by 0 bases; junction bases not matched to a gene: 4. This TCR derives from a human donor who had recovered from COVID-19. The source material was CD4+ T cells from blood, cultured in vitro. This chain connects TRBV6-1 to TRBJ1-1; 7 bases agree with TRBD1. CDR3: CASRGDRMNTEAFF. The DNA for the CDR3 is TGTGCCAGCAGGGGGGACAGAATGAACACTGAAGCTTTCTTT.